The clone carrying this T cell receptor beta chain was counted ten times or more. As yet, its antigen is unknown. A second PCR of roughly 7 to 11 cycles used a sample-barcoded 5' primer and a J-beta primer mix. Every single cDNA molecule received a tag from a template-switch adaptor with 12 random nucleotides. TCRdb ran MiXCR on the 5' RACE reads and lists one entry per CDR3 protein. The sample consists of 650,000 to 950,000 distinct CDR3 sequences, under 55% of them appearing once. Donors gave around 9.3 milliliters of peripheral blood apiece. This sample was included in a study of blood T cells in healthy people across ages. Overall study findings and caveats: Getting older went along with TCR beta diversity per million T cells dropping roughly linearly. Total diversity from one million sequenced T cells was likely underestimated.

The CDR3 contains 12 residues. Germline V lookup: CDR1 SGHRS, CDR2 YFSETQ. The V end was cut by 0 bases, the J end by 7 bases, with 5 bases between. The sequenced material came from blood. The clonotype comes from a man aged 60 to 69 in good health. V and J are TRBV5-1 and TRBJ2-1; unclear D gene. CDR3 residues: CASSLDRNEQFF. CDR3 in DNA: TGCGCCAGCAGCTTGGATAGGAATGAGCAGTTCTTC.